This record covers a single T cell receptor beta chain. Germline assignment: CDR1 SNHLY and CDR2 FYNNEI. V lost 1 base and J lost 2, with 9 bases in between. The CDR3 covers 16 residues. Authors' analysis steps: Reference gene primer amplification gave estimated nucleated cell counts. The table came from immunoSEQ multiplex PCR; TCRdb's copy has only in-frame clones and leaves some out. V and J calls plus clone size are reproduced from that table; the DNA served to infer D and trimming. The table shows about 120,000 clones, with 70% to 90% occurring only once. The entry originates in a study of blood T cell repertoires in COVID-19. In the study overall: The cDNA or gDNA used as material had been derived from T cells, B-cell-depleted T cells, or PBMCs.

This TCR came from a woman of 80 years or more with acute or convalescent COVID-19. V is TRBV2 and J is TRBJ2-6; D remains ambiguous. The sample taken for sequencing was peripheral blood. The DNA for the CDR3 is TGTGCCAGCAGTGAAGAAAATGGAGCTGGGGCCAACGTCCTGACTTTC. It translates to CASSEENGAGANVLTF.